The 29 T cell receptor beta chains listed next were all sequenced from one sample in a study of OX40 agonist ivuxolimab in advanced cancers. Sequenced by immunoSEQ multiplex PCR; TCRdb stores in-frame clones only, minus some. The data hold roughly 12,000 clones, with roughly 84% observed a single time. The material was CD4+ or CD8+ T cells sorted from blood, obtained in a trial of the OX40 agonist ivuxolimab. The receptors stem from an adult with an advanced solid tumor such as melanoma, head and neck, liver or kidney cancer.

This clone was picked up a small number of times. The genes are TRBV28 and TRBJ2-7, with 8 bases that match TRBD1. The CDR3 has 14 residues. J was trimmed by 4 bases and V by 4 bases; bases with no gene match: 6. CDR1 is MDHEN and CDR2 is SYDVKM in the germline V gene. Here the CDR3 reads CASSSGQVLYEQYF. CDR3 nucleotide sequence: TGTGCCAGCAGTTCGGGACAGGTCTTATACGAGCAGTACTTC.

The chain has TRBV18 and TRBJ2-5; the D gene is possibly TRBD2 (6 bases). Germline assignment: CDR1 KGHSH and CDR2 LQKENI. V was trimmed by 3 bases and J by 2 bases, leaving 7 bases between them. The CDR3 is 13 residues long. The CDR3 DNA is TGTGCCAGCTCACCGGGAGGTCAAGAGACCCAGTACTTC. This sequence encodes CASSPGGQETQYF.

By its share, this clone is medium-sized. CDR3 residues: CASSYSAGGYTF. CDR3 coding DNA: TGTGCCAGCAGTTACTCGGCGGGTGGCTACACCTTC. The V call is TRBV6-6, the J call TRBJ1-2; no firm D call. The germline V gene has CDR1 MNHNY and CDR2 SVGAGI (reference sequence). Trimming removed 0 bases at V and 7 bases at J, with 6 bases between. The CDR3 spans 12 residues.

The chain carries TRBV5-1 and TRBJ1-2; 9 nucleotides line up with TRBD1. Looked up from germline, CDR1 is SGHRS and CDR2 is YFSETQ. The CDR3 sequence is 17 residues long. V lost 2 bases and J lost 6; bases outside the gene matches: 14. The CDR3 DNA sequence: TGCGCCAGCAGCTTAACTCCGTCACAGGGGGCAATAGATGGCTACACCTTC. Translated, it gives CASSLTPSQGAIDGYTF.

This clone has just one count. The J gene is TRBJ2-3, the V gene TRBV9, with unresolved D. CDR1 is SGDLS and CDR2 is YYNGEE in the germline V gene. V dropped 0 bases and J dropped 6 bases, with 14 bases sitting between them. This CDR3 comprises 15 residues. CDR3 in DNA: TGTGCCAGCAGCGTAGTAGGAATAGCCGCGGATACGCAGTATTTT. This translates into CASSVVGIAADTQYF.

This chain uses TRBV7-8 with TRBJ2-1, with unresolved D. V dropped 2 bases and J dropped 0 bases, with 11 bases sitting between them. The CDR3 covers 16 residues. The germline gives CDR1 SGHVS, CDR2 FQNEAQ. The CDR3 protein is CASSLFIVSSYNEQFF. Written as DNA, the CDR3 is TGTGCCAGCAGCTTATTTATAGTTAGCTCCTACAATGAGCAGTTCTTC.

The chain has TRBV7-9 and TRBJ2-7, with 7 bases that match TRBD2. Germline-derived CDR1 and CDR2 are SEHNR and FQNEAQ (reference sequence). This CDR3 region has 13 residues. Trimming cost V 3 bases and J 6 bases; bases outside gene matches: 5. CDR3 loop: CASSLDGRGEQYF. The CDR3 nucleotides read TGTGCCAGCAGCTTGGATGGGAGGGGCGAGCAGTACTTC.

This chain joins TRBV7-9 and TRBJ2-2, with TRBD1 matching over 12 bases. The germline gives CDR1 SEHNR, CDR2 FQNEAQ (reference sequence). The CDR3 covers 16 residues. The V and J ends lost 0 bases and 9 bases, in that order; junction bases with no gene match: 5. The CDR3 bases are TGTGCCAGCAGCTTAGCGGGACAGGGGGCGATCCGGGAGCTGTTTTTT. This translates into CASSLAGQGAIRELFF.

In the case of this clone: The same CDR3 is also encoded by other DNA sequences in this sample. This chain uses TRBV4-1 with TRBJ1-1, with D uncertain. The CDR3 spans 12 residues. V was trimmed by 1 base and J by 2 bases, leaving 2 bases between them. CDR1 MGHRA and CDR2 YSYEKL come from the germline V gene. For the CDR3, the DNA is TGCGCCAGCAGCCAAGGAAACACTGAAGCTTTCTTT. This gives the protein CASSQGNTEAFF.

This chain links TRBV7-9 with TRBJ2-7, with 11 bases lining up with TRBD2. CDR3 length: 17 residues. Trimming took 0 bases from V and 5 from J; bases not matched to a gene: 9. Germline V gene data show CDR1 as SEHNR and CDR2 as FQNEAQ (reference sequence). CDR3 coding DNA: TGTGCCAGCAGCTTAGCTAGCGGGGGGGCCCTCGGTAACGAGCAGTACTTC. Its protein is CASSLASGGALGNEQYF.

V gene TRBV28 combines with J gene TRBJ1-2; D is uncertain. In germline, CDR1 is MDHEN, CDR2 SYDVKM. The CDR3 spans 14 residues. V was trimmed by 6 bases and J by 3 bases, leaving 14 bases between them. This CDR3 is CASSLRPGHYGYTF. Here the CDR3 DNA reads TGTGCCAGCAGCCTTCGACCCGGACACTATGGCTACACCTTC.

This chain uses TRBV4-1 with TRBJ1-1; 9 nucleotides align to TRBD1. Germline V gene sequence: CDR1 MGHRA, CDR2 YSYEKL. There are 15 residues in the CDR3. J was trimmed by 4 bases and V by 4 bases; bases with no gene match: 7. The CDR3 coding sequence is TGCGCCAGCAGCCCTCAAGACAGGGGGAGCACTGAAGCTTTCTTT. It codes for CASSPQDRGSTEAFF.

About this clone: The identical CDR3 is also encoded by other nucleotide sequences in the sample. This chain connects TRBV7-9 to TRBJ2-5, with D tentatively TRBD2 (5 bases). This CDR3 is 14 amino acids long. Germline V CDR1 and CDR2: SEHNR, FQNEAQ (reference sequence). V was trimmed by 0 bases and J by 5 bases, leaving 10 bases between them. CDR3 nucleotide sequence: TGTGCCAGCAGCTTAGCCCGGGGTCTTGAGACCCAGTACTTC. This translates into CASSLARGLETQYF.

V and J are TRBV19 and TRBJ1-6; the D gene is possibly TRBD1 (5 bases). V was shortened by 2 bases and J by 9 bases, with 23 bases between the two germline ends. Germline CDR1 and CDR2: LNHDA and SQIVND (reference sequence). CDR3 length: 18 residues. CDR3 sequence reads: CASSIYRQPKIYGSPLHF. The CDR3 coding sequence is TGTGCCAGTAGTATATACCGACAGCCCAAGATTTACGGTTCACCCCTCCACTTT.

V gene TRBV5-6 combines with J gene TRBJ2-5; D remains unclear. The CDR3 runs to 14 residues. The V gene's germline CDR1 is SGHDT and CDR2 YYEEEE. The ends were cut back, 0 bases at V and 1 base at J, with 7 bases in the middle. Here the CDR3 reads CASSLANSQETQYF. CDR3 nucleotide sequence: TGTGCCAGCAGCTTGGCCAACAGCCAAGAGACCCAGTACTTC.

The chain joins TRBV11-3 to TRBJ1-2; 8 bases fit TRBD1. The CDR3 has 15 residues. Germline V lookup: CDR1 SGHNT, CDR2 YENEEA. J gave up 4 bases and V 5 bases, and 9 bases lay outside the gene matches. Written as DNA, the CDR3 is TGTGCCAGCAGCCTCACAGGGGGGACTGCCTATGGCTACACCTTC. This encodes CASSLTGGTAYGYTF.

The chain combines TRBV5-5 with TRBJ2-1, with 9 bases matching TRBD1. Unmatched junction bases numbered 5, after V lost 4 bases and J lost 6 bases. The CDR3 consists of 14 residues. In germline, CDR1 is SGHKS, CDR2 YYEKEE (reference sequence). The CDR3 region is CASSGGTGSNEQFF. In nucleotides, the CDR3 is TGTGCCAGCAGCGGGGGGACAGGGAGCAATGAGCAGTTCTTC.

This chain joins TRBV29-1 and TRBJ2-1; a weak D match, TRBD2 (5 bases). The germline V gene encodes CDR1 SQVTM and CDR2 ANQGSEA. The CDR3 is made up of 14 amino acids. Trimming shortened V by 0 bases and J by 4 bases, and 10 bases separated the two germline ends. In DNA, the CDR3 is TGCAGCGTTGAAGACCCAGCGGCTTACAATGAGCAGTTCTTC. Translating gives CSVEDPAAYNEQFF.

The gene calls are TRBV4-1 and TRBJ1-1, with D possibly being TRBD1 (5 bases). CDR3 length equals 15 residues. The V gene lost 4 bases and the J gene lost 1 base, with 13 bases spanning the gap. Germline CDR1 reads MGHRA; CDR2 reads YSYEKL. The CDR3 region is CASSPGGKGNTEAFF. The CDR3 coding sequence is TGCGCCAGCAGCCCCGGGGGTAAGGGGAACACTGAAGCTTTCTTT.

This clone was observed a single time. The genes are TRBV2 and TRBJ2-5, with 8 bases that match TRBD2. The CDR3 spans 15 residues. With V trimmed by 6 bases and J by 1 base, 7 bases remained unmatched. Germline V gene sequence: CDR1 SNHLY, CDR2 FYNNEI. The CDR3 sequence: CASRARGGAQETQYF. In DNA form, the CDR3 reads TGTGCCAGCAGGGCCCGGGGGGGCGCCCAAGAGACCCAGTACTTC.

V usage is TRBV6-1 and J usage is TRBJ2-1; tentatively, D is TRBD1 or TRBD2 (6 bases each). There are 15 residues in the CDR3. From germline, CDR1 is MNHNS and CDR2 SASEGT. Trimming cost V 6 bases and J 2 bases, with 14 bases left between them. CDR3 in amino acids: CASSEGDWTYNEQFF. The CDR3 DNA reads as TGTGCCAGCAGCGAGGGGGACTGGACCTACAATGAGCAGTTCTTC.

The gene calls are TRBV29-1 and TRBJ1-1; D possibly corresponds to TRBD1 (5 bases). CDR1 is SQVTM, CDR2 ANQGSEA, per germline. V was clipped by 7 bases and J by 1 base, with 13 bases between them. CDR3 length: 13 amino acids. The DNA for the CDR3 is TGCAGCGCCGTTGGGGGGGGGAACACTGAAGCTTTCTTT. Residues: CSAVGGGNTEAFF.

V and J are TRBV10-3 and TRBJ2-1; 10 positions agree with TRBD1. The V and J ends lost 10 bases and 0 bases, in that order; junction bases with no gene match: 6. The CDR3 covers 15 residues. Germline loops: CDR1 ENHRY, CDR2 SYGVKD. The CDR3 coding sequence is TGTGCCACTAGGACAGGGGGGTCCTCCTACAATGAGCAGTTCTTC. Its protein product is CATRTGGSSYNEQFF.

The rearrangement joins TRBV5-5 to TRBJ2-3, with TRBD2 matching 11 bases. The germline CDR1 and CDR2 sequences are SGHKS and YYEKEE (reference sequence). J was trimmed by 6 bases and V by 0 bases; bases with no gene match: 9. There are 17 residues in the CDR3. CDR3 sequence: CASSLDLAGGVGDTQYF. The DNA of the CDR3 is TGTGCCAGCAGCTTGGACCTAGCGGGGGGTGTAGGGGATACGCAGTATTTT.

The chain links TRBV7-9 to TRBJ1-4; D remains ambiguous. The CDR3 sequence is 14 residues long. Deletions cut 3 bases from V and 4 bases from J, with 9 bases between. Germline V gene sequence: CDR1 SEHNR, CDR2 FQNEAQ (reference sequence). The CDR3 sequence: CASSFPDGNEKLFF. The DNA for the CDR3 is TGTGCCAGCAGCTTCCCAGACGGTAATGAAAAACTGTTTTTT.

This chain uses TRBV5-4 with TRBJ2-7; 7 nucleotides agree with TRBD2. CDR3 size: 14 residues. V lost 4 bases, J lost 4 bases, and 8 bases stayed unmatched. Per the germline V gene, CDR1 is SGHNT and CDR2 is YYREEE (reference sequence). The CDR3 region is CASSEGGNVYEQYF. The CDR3 nucleotides are TGTGCCAGCAGCGAGGGAGGGAATGTTTACGAGCAGTACTTC.

J is TRBJ1-2 and V is TRBV5-6; possibly TRBD1 for D (5 bases). The germline gives CDR1 SGHDT, CDR2 YYEEEE. The V and J ends lost 4 bases and 4 bases respectively, with 17 bases between them. The CDR3 has 15 amino acids. The CDR3 sequence is CASSQESPGSYGYTF. The DNA for the CDR3 is TGTGCCAGCAGCCAAGAGAGTCCAGGGTCCTATGGCTACACCTTC.

This chain links TRBV6-1 with TRBJ2-5; 9 nucleotides align to TRBD2. Germline V gene data show CDR1 as MNHNS and CDR2 as SASEGT. The V segment lost 1 base and the J segment 5 bases; nucleotides outside the gene matches: 14. There are 18 residues in the CDR3. CDR3 protein: CASSEDEWREGIAETQYF. DNA for the CDR3: TGTGCCAGCAGTGAAGATGAGTGGCGGGAGGGCATCGCGGAGACCCAGTACTTC.

This clone appeared a single time. The gene calls are TRBV7-9 and TRBJ2-7; D remains unclear. The CDR3 is 17 amino acids. Germline assignment: CDR1 SEHNR and CDR2 FQNEAQ (reference sequence). The germline V and J ends were trimmed by 0 bases and 2 bases, with 17 bases remaining between them. The CDR3 DNA follows: TGTGCCAGCAGCTTAGCGCTTGTAGAAGGCAGGACCTACGAGCAGTACTTC. Translated, it gives CASSLALVEGRTYEQYF.